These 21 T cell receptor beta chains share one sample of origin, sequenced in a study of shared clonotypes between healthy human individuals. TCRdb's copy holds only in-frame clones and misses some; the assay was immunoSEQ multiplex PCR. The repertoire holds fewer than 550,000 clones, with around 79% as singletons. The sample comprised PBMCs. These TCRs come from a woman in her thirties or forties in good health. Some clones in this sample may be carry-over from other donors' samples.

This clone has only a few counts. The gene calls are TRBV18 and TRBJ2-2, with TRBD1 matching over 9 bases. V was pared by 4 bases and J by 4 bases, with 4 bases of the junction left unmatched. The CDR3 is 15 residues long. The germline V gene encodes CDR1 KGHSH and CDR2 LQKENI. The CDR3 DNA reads TGTGCCAGCTCACGAGGGACAGGGAGCACCGGGGAGCTGTTTTTT. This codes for CASSRGTGSTGELFF.

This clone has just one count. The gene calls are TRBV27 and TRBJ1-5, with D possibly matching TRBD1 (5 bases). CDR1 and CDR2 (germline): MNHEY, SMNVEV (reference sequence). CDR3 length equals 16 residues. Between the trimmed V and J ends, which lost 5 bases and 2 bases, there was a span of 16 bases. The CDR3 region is CASSPNAGLGNQPQHF. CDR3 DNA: TGTGCCAGCAGTCCCAACGCAGGGTTGGGCAATCAGCCCCAGCATTTT.

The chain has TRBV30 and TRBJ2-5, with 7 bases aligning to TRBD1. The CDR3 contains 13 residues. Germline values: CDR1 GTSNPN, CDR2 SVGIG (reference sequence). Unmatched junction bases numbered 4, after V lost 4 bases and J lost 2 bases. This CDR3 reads CAWNRGLQETQYF. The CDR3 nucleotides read TGTGCCTGGAATAGGGGGCTACAAGAGACCCAGTACTTC.

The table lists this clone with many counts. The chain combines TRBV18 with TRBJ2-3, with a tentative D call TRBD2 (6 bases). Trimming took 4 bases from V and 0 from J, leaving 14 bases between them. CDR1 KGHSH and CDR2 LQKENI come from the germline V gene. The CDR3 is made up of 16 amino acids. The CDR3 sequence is CASSLASDLSTDTQYF. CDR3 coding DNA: TGTGCCAGCTCACTCGCTAGCGACCTAAGCACAGATACGCAGTATTTT.

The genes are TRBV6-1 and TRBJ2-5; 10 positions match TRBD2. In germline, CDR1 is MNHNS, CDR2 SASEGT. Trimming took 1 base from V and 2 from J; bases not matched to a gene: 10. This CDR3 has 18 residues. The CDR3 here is CASSEDLAGAFGQETQYF. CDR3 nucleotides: TGTGCCAGCAGTGAAGATCTAGCGGGAGCGTTTGGACAAGAGACCCAGTACTTC.

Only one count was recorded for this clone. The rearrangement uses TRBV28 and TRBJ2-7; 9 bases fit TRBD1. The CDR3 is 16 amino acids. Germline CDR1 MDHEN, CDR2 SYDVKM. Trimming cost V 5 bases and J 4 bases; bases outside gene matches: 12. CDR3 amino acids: CASSLTSGTGLYEQYF. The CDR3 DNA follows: TGTGCCAGCAGTCTCACATCCGGGACAGGGCTTTACGAGCAGTACTTC.

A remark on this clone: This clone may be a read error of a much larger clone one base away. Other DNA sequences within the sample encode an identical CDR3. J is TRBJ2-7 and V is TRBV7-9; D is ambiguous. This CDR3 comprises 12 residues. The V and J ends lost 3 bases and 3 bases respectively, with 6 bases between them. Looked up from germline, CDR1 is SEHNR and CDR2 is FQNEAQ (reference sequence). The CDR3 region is CASSLVGYEQYF. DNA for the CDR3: TGTGCCAGCAGCTTGGTGGGCTACGAGCAGTACTTC.

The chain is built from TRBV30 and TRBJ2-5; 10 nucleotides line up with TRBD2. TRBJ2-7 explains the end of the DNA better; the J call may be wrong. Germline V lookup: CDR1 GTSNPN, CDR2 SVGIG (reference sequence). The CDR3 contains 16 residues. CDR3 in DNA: TGTGCCTGGAGTCGATTTAGCGGGAGGTTATCCTACGAGCAGTACTTC. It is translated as CAWSRFSGRLSYEQYF.

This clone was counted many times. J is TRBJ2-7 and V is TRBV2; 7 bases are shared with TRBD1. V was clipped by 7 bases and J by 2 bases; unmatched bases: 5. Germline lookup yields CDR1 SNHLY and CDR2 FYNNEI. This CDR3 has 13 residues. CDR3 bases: TGTGCCAGCACCCCGGGACAGACCTACGAGCAGTACTTC. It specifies CASTPGQTYEQYF.

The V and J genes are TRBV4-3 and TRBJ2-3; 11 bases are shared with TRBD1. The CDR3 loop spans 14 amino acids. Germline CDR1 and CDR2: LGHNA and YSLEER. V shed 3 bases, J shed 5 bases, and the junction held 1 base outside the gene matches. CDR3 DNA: TGCGCCAGCAGCCAGGGACAGGGGGTAGATACGCAGTATTTT. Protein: CASSQGQGVDTQYF.

The CDR3 loop is CASSTTGGYNEQFF. The CDR3 DNA reads TGTGCCAGCAGCACGACAGGGGGATACAATGAGCAGTTCTTC. The rearrangement joins TRBV7-9 to TRBJ2-1, with 9 bases matching TRBD1. This CDR3 has 14 residues. Germline CDR1 reads SEHNR; CDR2 reads FQNEAQ (reference sequence). The V gene end was trimmed by 5 bases and the J gene end by 4 bases; junction bases not matched to a gene: 3.

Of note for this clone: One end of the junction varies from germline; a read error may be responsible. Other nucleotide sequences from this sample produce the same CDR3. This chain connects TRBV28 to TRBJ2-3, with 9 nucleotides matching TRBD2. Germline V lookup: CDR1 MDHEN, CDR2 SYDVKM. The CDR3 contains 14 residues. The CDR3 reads CASKGLASSDTQYF. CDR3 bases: TGTGCTAGCAAAGGACTAGCGAGCTCAGATACGCAGTATTTT.

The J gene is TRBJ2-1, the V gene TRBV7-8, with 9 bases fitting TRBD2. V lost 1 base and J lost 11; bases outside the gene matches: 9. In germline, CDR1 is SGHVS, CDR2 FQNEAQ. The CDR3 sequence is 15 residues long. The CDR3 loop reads CASSLVPSGKWKQFF. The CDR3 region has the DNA TGTGCCAGCAGCTTAGTTCCTAGCGGGAAATGGAAGCAGTTCTTC.

CDR3 residues: CASSQVGLAGVSYEQYF. The CDR3 DNA follows: TGCGCCAGCAGCCAAGTTGGACTAGCGGGAGTAAGCTACGAGCAGTACTTC. The gene calls are TRBV4-1 and TRBJ2-7; 13 positions agree with TRBD2. Germline V gene sequence: CDR1 MGHRA, CDR2 YSYEKL. The V and J ends lost 1 base and 3 bases, in that order; junction bases with no gene match: 6. The CDR3 totals 17 residues.

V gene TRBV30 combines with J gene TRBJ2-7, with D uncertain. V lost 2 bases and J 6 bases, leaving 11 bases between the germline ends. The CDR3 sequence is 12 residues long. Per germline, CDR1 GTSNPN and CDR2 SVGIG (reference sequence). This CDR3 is CAWSPLGPEQYF. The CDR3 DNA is TGTGCCTGGAGTCCCCTCGGACCCGAGCAGTACTTC. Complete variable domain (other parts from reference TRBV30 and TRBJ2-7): SQTIHQWPATLVQPVGSPLSLECTVEGTSNPNLYWYRQAAGRGLQLLFYSVGIGQISSEVPQNLSASRPQDRQFILSSKKLLLSDSGFYLCAWSPLGPEQYFGPGTRLTVT.

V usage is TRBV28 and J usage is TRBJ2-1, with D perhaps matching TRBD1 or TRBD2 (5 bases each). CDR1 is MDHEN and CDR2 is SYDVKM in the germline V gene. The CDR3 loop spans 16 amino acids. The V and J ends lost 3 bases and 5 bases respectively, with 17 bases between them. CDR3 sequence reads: CASSFPSRELNNEQFF. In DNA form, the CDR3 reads TGTGCCAGCAGTTTCCCCTCCAGGGAGCTCAACAATGAGCAGTTCTTC.

In DNA, the CDR3 is TGTGCCAGCAGTCGGACAGGGGTCGGAAACACCATATATTTT. This gives the protein CASSRTGVGNTIYF. The chain couples TRBV6-1 to TRBJ1-3, with TRBD1 matching over 9 bases. The CDR3 spans 14 residues. The germline CDR1 and CDR2 sequences are MNHNS and SASEGT. Germline trimming cut 5 bases from V and 4 bases from J; bases unmatched to any gene: 3.

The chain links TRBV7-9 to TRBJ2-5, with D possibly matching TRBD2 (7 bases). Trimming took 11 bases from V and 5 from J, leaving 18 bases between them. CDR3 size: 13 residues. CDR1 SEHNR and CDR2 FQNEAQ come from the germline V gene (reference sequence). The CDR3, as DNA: TGTGCCCACCGTGGGGGGGCTGGGGAGACCCAGTACTTC. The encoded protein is CAHRGGAGETQYF. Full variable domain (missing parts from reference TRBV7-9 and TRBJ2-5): DTGVSQNPRHKITKRGQNVTFRCDPISEHNRLYWYRQTLGQGPEFLTYFQNEAQLEKSRLLSDRFSAERPKGSFSTLEIQRTEQGDSAMYLCAHRGGAGETQYFGPGTRLLVL.

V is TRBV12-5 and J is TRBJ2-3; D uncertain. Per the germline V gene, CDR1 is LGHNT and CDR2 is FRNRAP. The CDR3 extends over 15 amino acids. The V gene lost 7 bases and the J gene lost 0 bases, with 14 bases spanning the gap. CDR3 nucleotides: TGTGCTAGTGCCCCTCGCGGTCCTAGCACAGATACGCAGTATTTT. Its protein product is CASAPRGPSTDTQYF.

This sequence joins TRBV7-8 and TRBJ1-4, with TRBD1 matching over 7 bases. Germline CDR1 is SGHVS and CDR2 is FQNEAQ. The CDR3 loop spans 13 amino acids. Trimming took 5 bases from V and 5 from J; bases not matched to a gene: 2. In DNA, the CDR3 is TGTGCCAGCAGCGGGACAGTCAATGAAAAACTGTTTTTT. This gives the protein CASSGTVNEKLFF. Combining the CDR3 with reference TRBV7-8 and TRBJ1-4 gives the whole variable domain GAGVSQSPRYKVAKRGQDVALRCDPISGHVSLFWYQQALGQGPEFLTYFQNEAQLDKSGLPSDRFFAERPEGSVSTLKIQRTQQEDSAVYLCASSGTVNEKLFFGSGTQLSVL.

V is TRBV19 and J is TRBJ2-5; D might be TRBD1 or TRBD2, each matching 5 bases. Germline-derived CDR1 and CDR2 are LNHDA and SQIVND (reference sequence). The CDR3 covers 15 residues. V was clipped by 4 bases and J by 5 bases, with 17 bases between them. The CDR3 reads CASSTLPGPRETQYF. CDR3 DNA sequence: TGTGCCAGTAGTACTCTCCCGGGACCGAGGGAGACCCAGTACTTC.